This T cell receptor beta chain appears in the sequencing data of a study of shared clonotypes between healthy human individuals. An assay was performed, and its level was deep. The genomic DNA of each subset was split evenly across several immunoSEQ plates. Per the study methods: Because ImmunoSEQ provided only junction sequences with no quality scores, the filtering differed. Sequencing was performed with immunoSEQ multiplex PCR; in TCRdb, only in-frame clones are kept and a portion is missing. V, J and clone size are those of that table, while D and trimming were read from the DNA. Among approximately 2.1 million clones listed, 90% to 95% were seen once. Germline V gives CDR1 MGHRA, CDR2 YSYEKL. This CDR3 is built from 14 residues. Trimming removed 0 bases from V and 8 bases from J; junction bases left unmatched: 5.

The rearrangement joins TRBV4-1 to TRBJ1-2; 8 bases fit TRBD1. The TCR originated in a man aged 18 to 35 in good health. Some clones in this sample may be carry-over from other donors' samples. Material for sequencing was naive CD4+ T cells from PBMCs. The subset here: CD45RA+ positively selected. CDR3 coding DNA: TGCGCCAGCAGCCAAGACCCACAGGGGGAAGGCTACACCTTC. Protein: CASSQDPQGEGYTF.